The 8 T cell receptor beta chains below were found in one sample sequenced in a study of cytomegalovirus exposure and HLA in healthy donors. The PCR had 60 Vbeta and 13 Jbeta primers. Only in-frame clones appear in the TCRdb table, and some are missing; sequencing was by immunoSEQ multiplex PCR. In the table there are roughly 200,000 clones, 70% to 80% of which are singletons. The sequenced sample was PBMCs. These receptors were taken from a woman aged 55-70 years in good health and CMV-seropositive.

The gene calls are TRBV4-2 and TRBJ2-7, with TRBD2 matching 10 bases. Germline CDR1 reads LGHNA; CDR2 reads YNFKEQ. This CDR3 comprises 17 residues. V lost 0 bases to trimming and J lost 2 bases; unmatched junction nucleotides: 7. The CDR3 here is CASSQELRLAGAYEQYF. Here the CDR3 DNA reads TGTGCCAGCAGCCAAGAGCTGCGACTAGCGGGTGCCTACGAGCAGTACTTC.

V usage is TRBV14 and J usage is TRBJ1-1; 12 bases agree with TRBD1. This CDR3 has 18 residues. Germline V lookup: CDR1 SGHDN, CDR2 FVKESK. V lost 4 bases and J lost 5; bases outside the gene matches: 14. For the CDR3, the DNA is TGTGCCAGCAGCCGAATGACCGGGACAGGGGGCGAGATAACTGAAGCTTTCTTT. Translating it yields CASSRMTGTGGEITEAFF.

This rearrangement joins TRBV2 to TRBJ2-7; D perhaps matches TRBD1 (5 bases). V lost 1 base to trimming and J lost 7 bases, with 11 bases between them. The CDR3 totals 13 residues. Germline assignment: CDR1 SNHLY and CDR2 FYNNEI. The DNA for the CDR3 is TGTGCCAGCAGTGAAGGGGCCAGGGCTGAGCAGTACTTC. Protein product: CASSEGARAEQYF. The variable domain in full, with the rest retrieved from reference TRBV2 and TRBJ2-7, is EPEVTQTPSHQVTQMGQEVILRCVPISNHLYFYWYRQILGQKVEFLVSFYNNEISEKSEIFDDQFSVERPDGSNFTLKIRSTKLEDSAMYFCASSEGARAEQYFGPGTRLTVT.

In this sample, this clone turned up a few times. The chain joins TRBV9 to TRBJ1-5; weak D call: TRBD1 (5 bases). V lost 0 bases and J lost 4, with 8 bases in between. The CDR3 length is 14 residues. Germline V lookup: CDR1 SGDLS, CDR2 YYNGEE. CDR3 bases: TGTGCCAGCAGCGTAGAAGGGGATAATCAGCCCCAGCATTTT. Residues: CASSVEGDNQPQHF.

There are a few counts of this clone. The gene calls are TRBV6-6 and TRBJ1-2; D is undetermined. Germline loops: CDR1 MNHNY, CDR2 SVGAGI (reference sequence). Trimming removed 7 bases at V and 7 bases at J, with 13 bases between. The CDR3 is 12 residues long. The DNA for the CDR3 is TGTGCCAGCACCGAGGAGGGTCGTGGCTACACCTTC. Its protein product is CASTEEGRGYTF.

This chain uses TRBV6-1 with TRBJ2-3; D is uncertain. The V and J ends lost 1 base and 10 bases respectively, with 15 bases between them. CDR3 length: 14 residues. Germline CDR1 is MNHNS and CDR2 is SASEGT. The CDR3 loop is CASSEGPPGVAQYF. CDR3 nucleotide sequence: TGTGCCAGCAGTGAAGGGCCACCGGGTGTCGCGCAGTATTTT.

Worth noting for this clone: At the DNA level, this CDR3 is encoded by other sequences in the same sample as well. The V call is TRBV2, the J call TRBJ1-6, with TRBD1 as a possible D gene (6 bases). The germline gives CDR1 SNHLY, CDR2 FYNNEI. V was trimmed by 2 bases and J by 5 bases, leaving 10 bases between them. CDR3 length: 15 amino acids. CDR3 nucleotide sequence: TGTGCCAGCAGTGAAAGACAGGCCCATAATTCACCCCTCCACTTT. This gives the protein CASSERQAHNSPLHF.

The V and J genes are TRBV30 and TRBJ1-6; 8 bases are a match to TRBD1. The CDR3 has 14 residues. V shed 8 bases, J shed 7 bases, and the junction held 10 bases outside the gene matches. Germline CDR1 and CDR2: GTSNPN and SVGIG (reference sequence). CDR3 protein: CAGRADRGNSPLHF. CDR3 DNA: TGTGCCGGAAGAGCTGACAGGGGAAATTCACCCCTCCACTTT.